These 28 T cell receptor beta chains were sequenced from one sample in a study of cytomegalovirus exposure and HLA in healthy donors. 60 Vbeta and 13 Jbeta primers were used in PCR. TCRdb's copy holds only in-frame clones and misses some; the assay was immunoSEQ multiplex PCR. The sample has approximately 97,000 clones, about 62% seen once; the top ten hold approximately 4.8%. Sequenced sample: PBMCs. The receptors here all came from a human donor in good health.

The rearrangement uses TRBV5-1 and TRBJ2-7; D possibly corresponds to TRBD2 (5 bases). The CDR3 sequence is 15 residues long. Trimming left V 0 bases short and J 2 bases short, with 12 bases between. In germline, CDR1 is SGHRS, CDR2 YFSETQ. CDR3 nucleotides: TGCGCCAGCAGCTTGGGGGGAGTCACCACCTACGAGCAGTACTTC. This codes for CASSLGGVTTYEQYF.

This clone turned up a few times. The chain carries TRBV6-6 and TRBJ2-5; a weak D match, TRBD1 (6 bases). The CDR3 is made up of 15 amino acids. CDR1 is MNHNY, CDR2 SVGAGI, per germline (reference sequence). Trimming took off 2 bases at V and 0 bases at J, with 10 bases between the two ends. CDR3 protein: CASSYTGQNQETQYF. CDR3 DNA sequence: TGTGCCAGCAGTTACACCGGACAGAACCAAGAGACCCAGTACTTC.

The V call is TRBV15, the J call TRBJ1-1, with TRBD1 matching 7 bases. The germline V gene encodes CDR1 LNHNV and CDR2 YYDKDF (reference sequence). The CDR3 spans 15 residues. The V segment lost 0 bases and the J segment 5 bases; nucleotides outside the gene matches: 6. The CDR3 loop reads CATSRDQGGWTEAFF. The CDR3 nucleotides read TGTGCCACCAGCAGAGATCAGGGGGGATGGACTGAAGCTTTCTTT.

The CDR3 loop reads CASSSRGGGGGYTF. The CDR3 nucleotides are TGTGCCAGCAGCTCTAGGGGGGGAGGAGGCGGCTACACCTTC. The genes are TRBV7-9 and TRBJ1-2, with D possibly matching TRBD1 (6 bases). Germline CDR1 reads SEHNR; CDR2 reads FQNEAQ (reference sequence). Trimming removed 4 bases at V and 8 bases at J, with 17 bases between. The length of the CDR3 is 14 residues.

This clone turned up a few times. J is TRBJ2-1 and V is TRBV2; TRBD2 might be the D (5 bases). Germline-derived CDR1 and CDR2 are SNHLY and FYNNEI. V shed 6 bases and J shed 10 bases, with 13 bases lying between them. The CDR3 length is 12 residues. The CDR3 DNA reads TGTGCCAGCAGGCCCCAATCGGGAGAGCAGTTCTTC. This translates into CASRPQSGEQFF.

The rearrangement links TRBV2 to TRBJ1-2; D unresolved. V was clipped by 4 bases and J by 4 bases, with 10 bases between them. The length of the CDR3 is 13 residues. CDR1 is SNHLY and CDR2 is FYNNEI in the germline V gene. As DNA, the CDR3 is TGTGCCAGCAGTGTGGGAGGGAGCTATGGCTACACCTTC. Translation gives CASSVGGSYGYTF.

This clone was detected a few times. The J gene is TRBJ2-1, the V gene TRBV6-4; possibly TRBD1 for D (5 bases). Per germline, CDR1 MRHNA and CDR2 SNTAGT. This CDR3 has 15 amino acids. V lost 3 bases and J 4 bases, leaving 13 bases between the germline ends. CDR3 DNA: TGTGCCAGCAGTGAGGACACCGGGCATTACAATGAGCAGTTCTTC. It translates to CASSEDTGHYNEQFF.

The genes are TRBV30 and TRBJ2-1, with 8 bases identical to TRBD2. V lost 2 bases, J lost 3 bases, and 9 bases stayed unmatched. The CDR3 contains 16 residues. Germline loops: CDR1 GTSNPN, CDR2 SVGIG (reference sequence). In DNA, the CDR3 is TGTGCCTGGAGTACCCCCCTAGCGGGCCGCTACAATGAGCAGTTCTTC. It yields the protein CAWSTPLAGRYNEQFF.

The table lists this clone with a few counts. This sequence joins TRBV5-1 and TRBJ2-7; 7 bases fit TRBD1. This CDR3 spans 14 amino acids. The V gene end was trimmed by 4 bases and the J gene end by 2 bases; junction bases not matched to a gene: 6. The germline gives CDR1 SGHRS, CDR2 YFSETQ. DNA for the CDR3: TGCGCCAGCAGCGCACAGGGGCTAACCTACGAGCAGTACTTC. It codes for CASSAQGLTYEQYF.

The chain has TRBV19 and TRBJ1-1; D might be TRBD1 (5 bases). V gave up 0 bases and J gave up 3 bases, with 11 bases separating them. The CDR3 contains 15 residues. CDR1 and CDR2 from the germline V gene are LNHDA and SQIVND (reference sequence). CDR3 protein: CASSIDRGFDTEAFF. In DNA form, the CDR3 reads TGTGCCAGTAGTATAGATCGGGGGTTCGACACTGAAGCTTTCTTT.

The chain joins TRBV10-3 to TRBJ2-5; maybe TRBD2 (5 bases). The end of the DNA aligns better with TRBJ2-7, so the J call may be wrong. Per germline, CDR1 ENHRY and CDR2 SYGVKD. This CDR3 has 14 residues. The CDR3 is CAISVASTSYEQYF. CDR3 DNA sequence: TGTGCCATCAGCGTAGCGAGTACGTCCTACGAGCAGTACTTC.

CDR3 sequence (DNA): TGCGCCAGCAGGTCCGGACTCGGGGTTGCAACTAATGAAAAACTGTTTTTT. This translates into CASRSGLGVATNEKLFF. J is TRBJ1-4 and V is TRBV5-1; D remains unclear. The CDR3 runs 17 residues. The V end lost 5 bases, the J end lost 0 bases, and 17 bases lay between the germline ends. CDR1 is SGHRS, CDR2 YFSETQ, per germline.

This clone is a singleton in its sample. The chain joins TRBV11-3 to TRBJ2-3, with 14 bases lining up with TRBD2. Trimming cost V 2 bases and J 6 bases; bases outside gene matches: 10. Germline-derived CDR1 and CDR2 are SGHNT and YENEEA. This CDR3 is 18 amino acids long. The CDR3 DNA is TGTGCCAGCAGCTTAACGGTCCGACTAGCGGGAGGGGGGGATACGCAGTATTTT. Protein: CASSLTVRLAGGGDTQYF.

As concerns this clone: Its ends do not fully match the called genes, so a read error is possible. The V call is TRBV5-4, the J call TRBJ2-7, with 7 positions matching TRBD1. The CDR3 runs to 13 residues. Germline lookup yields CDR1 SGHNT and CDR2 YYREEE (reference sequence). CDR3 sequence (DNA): TGTGCCAGCGGCTTGAGGACAGGCTTCGAGCAGTACTTC. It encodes CASGLRTGFEQYF. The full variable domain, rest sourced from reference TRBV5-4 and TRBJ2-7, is ETGVTQSPTHLIKTRGQQVTLRCSSQSGHNTVSWYQQALGQGPQFIFQYYREEENGRGNFPPRFSGLQFPNYSSELNVNALELDDSALYLCASGLRTGFEQYFGPGTRLTVT.

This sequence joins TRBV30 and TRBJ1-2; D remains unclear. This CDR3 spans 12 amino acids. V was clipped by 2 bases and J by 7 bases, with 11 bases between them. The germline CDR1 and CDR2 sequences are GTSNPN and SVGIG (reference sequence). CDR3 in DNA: TGTGCCTGGAGTCCCACTGCGGGTGGCTACACCTTC. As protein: CAWSPTAGGYTF.

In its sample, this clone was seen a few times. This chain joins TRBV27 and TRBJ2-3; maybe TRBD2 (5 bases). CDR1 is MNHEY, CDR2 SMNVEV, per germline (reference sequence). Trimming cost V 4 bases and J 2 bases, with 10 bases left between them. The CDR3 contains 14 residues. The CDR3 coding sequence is TGTGCCAGCAGTTCCTGGACTGTCACAGATACGCAGTATTTT. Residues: CASSSWTVTDTQYF.

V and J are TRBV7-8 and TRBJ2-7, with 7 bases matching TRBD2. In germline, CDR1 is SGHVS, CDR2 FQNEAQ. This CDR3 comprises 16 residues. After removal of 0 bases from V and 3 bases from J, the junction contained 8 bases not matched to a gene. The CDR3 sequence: CASSLARPGLLYEQYF. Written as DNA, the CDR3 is TGTGCCAGCAGCTTAGCCAGACCGGGACTACTCTACGAGCAGTACTTC.

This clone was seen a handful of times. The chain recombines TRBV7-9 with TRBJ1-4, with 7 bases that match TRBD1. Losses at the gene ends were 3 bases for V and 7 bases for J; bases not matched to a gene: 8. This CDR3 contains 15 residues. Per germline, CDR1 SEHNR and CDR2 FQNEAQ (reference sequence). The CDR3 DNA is TGTGCCAGCAGCTTCACAGGGGCCGGGGGTGAAAAACTGTTTTTT. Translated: CASSFTGAGGEKLFF.

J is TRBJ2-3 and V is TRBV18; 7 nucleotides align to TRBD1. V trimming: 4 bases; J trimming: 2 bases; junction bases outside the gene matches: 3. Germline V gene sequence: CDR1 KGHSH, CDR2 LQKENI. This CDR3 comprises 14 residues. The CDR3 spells CASSLGTATDTQYF. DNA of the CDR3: TGTGCCAGCTCACTGGGGACAGCCACAGATACGCAGTATTTT.

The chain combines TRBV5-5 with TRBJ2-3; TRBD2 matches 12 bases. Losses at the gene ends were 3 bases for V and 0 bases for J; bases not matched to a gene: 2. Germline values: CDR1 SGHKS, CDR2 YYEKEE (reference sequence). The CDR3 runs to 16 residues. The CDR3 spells CASSSGLAGSTDTQYF. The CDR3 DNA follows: TGTGCCAGCAGCTCCGGACTAGCGGGAAGCACAGATACGCAGTATTTT.

The CDR3 coding sequence is TGTGCCTGGGTGCGAAGACTCCCTGAAGCTTTCTTT. Protein product: CAWVRRLPEAFF. The gene calls are TRBV30 and TRBJ1-1; D is unresolved. Germline CDR1 reads GTSNPN; CDR2 reads SVGIG (reference sequence). The V gene lost 5 bases and the J gene lost 6 bases, with 13 bases spanning the gap. The CDR3 covers 12 residues.

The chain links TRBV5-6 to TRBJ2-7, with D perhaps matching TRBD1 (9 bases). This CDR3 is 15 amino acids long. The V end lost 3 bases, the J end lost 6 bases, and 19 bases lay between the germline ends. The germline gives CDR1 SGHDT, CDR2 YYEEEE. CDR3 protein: CASSSGGTGNREQYF. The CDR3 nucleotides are TGTGCCAGCAGCTCGGGGGGGACAGGGAACCGCGAGCAGTACTTC.

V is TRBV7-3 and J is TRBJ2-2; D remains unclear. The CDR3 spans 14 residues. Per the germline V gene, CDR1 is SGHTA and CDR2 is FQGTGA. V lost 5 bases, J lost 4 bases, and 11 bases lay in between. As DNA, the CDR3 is TGTGCCAGCAGCCCTCTAGACGGCACCGGGGAGCTGTTTTTT. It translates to CASSPLDGTGELFF.

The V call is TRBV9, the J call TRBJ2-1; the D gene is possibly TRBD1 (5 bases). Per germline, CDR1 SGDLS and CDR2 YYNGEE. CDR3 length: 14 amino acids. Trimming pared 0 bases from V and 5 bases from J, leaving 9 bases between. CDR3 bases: TGTGCCAGCAGCGTAGCTTCCAGGGACAATGAGCAGTTCTTC. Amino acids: CASSVASRDNEQFF.

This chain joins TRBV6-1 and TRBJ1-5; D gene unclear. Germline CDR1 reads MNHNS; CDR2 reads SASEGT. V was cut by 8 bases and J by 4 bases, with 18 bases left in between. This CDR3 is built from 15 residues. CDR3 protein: CASEERRTTNQPQHF. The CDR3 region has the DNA TGTGCCAGCGAGGAGAGACGAACCACAAATCAGCCCCAGCATTTT.

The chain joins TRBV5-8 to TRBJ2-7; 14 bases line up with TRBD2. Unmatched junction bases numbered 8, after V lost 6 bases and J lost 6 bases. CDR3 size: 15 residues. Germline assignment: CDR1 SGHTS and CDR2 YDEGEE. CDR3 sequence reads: CASKSGTSGRGEQYF. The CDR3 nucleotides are TGTGCCAGCAAATCCGGGACTAGCGGGAGAGGCGAGCAGTACTTC. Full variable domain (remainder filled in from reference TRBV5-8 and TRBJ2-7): EAGVTQSPTHLIKTRGQQATLRCSPISGHTSVYWYQQALGLGLQFLLWYDEGEERNRGNFPPRFSGRQFPNYSSELNVNALELEDSALYLCASKSGTSGRGEQYFGPGTRLTVT.

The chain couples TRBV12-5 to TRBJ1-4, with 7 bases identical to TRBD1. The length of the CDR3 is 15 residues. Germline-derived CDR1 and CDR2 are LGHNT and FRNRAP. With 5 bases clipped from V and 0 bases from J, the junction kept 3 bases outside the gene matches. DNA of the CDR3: TGTGCTAGTGGTCAGGGGGATGCAACTAATGAAAAACTGTTTTTT. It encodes CASGQGDATNEKLFF.

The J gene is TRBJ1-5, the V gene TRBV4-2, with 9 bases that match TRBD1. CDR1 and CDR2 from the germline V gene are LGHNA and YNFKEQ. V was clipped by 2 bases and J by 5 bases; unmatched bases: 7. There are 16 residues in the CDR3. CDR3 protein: CASSQLTGGAYQPQHF. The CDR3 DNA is TGTGCCAGCAGCCAACTTACAGGGGGCGCGTATCAGCCCCAGCATTTT.